This paragraph reports one TCR beta chain. CDR1 and CDR2 (germline): SGHKS, YYEKEE (reference sequence). The CDR3 is made up of 13 amino acids. V shed 10 bases and J shed 8 bases, with 16 bases lying between them. These data come from a study of blood T cell repertoires in COVID-19. Overall study: The United States, Italy and Spain supplied acute and convalescent COVID-19 samples. PBMCs, B-cell-depleted T cells, or T cells were the source of the cDNA or gDNA that made up the material.

Original data processing: Researchers report that nucleated cell counts were estimated from reference gene primer amplification. Libraries were prepared by immunoSEQ multiplex PCR; TCRdb keeps only in-frame clonotypes and omits some of them. V and J calls and clone size are given by that table; D and trimming were obtained from the DNA. The data show about 250,000 clones, around nine tenths seen once. This clonotype originated in a woman aged 55-70 years who had recovered from COVID-19. The V gene is TRBV5-5, the J gene TRBJ1-6; weak D call: TRBD1 (6 bases). Sequencing used peripheral blood. CDR3 in DNA: TGTGCCCTACAGGGTAGTGGGGATTCACCCCTCCACTTT. Translated, it gives CALQGSGDSPLHF. Full variable domain (rest looked up from reference TRBV5-5 and TRBJ1-6): DAGVTQSPTHLIKTRGQQVTLRCSPISGHKSVSWYQQVLGQGPQFIFQYYEKEERGRGNFPDRFSARQFPNYSSELNVNALLLGDSALYLCALQGSGDSPLHFGNGTRLTVT.